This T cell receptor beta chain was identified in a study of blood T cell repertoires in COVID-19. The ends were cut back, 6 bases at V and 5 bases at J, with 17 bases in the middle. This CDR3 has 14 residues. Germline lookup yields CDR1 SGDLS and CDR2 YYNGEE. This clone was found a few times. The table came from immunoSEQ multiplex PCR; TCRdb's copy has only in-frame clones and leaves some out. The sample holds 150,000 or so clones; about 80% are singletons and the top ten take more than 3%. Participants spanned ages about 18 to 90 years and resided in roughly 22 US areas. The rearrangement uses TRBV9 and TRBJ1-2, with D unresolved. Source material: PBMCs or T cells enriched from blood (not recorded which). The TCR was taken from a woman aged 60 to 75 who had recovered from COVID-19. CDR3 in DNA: TGTGCCAGCACCCCATCGAATTCGCTATATGGCTACACCTTC. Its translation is CASTPSNSLYGYTF.